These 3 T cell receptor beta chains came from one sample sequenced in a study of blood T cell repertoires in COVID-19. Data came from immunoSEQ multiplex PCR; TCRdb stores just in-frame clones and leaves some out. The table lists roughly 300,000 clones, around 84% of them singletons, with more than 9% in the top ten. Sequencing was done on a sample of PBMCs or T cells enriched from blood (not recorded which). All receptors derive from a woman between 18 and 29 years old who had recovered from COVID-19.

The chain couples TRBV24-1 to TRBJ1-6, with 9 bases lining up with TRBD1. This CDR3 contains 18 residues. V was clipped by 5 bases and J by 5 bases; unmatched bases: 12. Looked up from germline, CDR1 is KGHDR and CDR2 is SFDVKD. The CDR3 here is CATSVPYRGPADNSPLHF. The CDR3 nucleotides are TGTGCCACCAGTGTCCCGTACAGGGGGCCGGCGGATAATTCACCCCTCCACTTT.

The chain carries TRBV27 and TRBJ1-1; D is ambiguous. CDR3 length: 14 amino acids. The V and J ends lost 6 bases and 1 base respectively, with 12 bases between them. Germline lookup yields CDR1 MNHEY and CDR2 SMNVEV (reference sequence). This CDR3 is CASRPGGGNTEAFF. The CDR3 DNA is TGTGCCAGCAGGCCCGGTGGAGGGAACACTGAAGCTTTCTTT.

As DNA, the CDR3 is TGCGCCAGCAGCCAAATTCCAGGGCCTGGAAACACCATATATTTT. It translates to CASSQIPGPGNTIYF. The J gene is TRBJ1-3, the V gene TRBV5-1; tentative D call: TRBD1 (5 bases). Germline lookup yields CDR1 SGHRS and CDR2 YFSETQ. Trimming pared 4 bases from V and 2 bases from J, leaving 13 bases between. The CDR3 is made up of 15 amino acids.